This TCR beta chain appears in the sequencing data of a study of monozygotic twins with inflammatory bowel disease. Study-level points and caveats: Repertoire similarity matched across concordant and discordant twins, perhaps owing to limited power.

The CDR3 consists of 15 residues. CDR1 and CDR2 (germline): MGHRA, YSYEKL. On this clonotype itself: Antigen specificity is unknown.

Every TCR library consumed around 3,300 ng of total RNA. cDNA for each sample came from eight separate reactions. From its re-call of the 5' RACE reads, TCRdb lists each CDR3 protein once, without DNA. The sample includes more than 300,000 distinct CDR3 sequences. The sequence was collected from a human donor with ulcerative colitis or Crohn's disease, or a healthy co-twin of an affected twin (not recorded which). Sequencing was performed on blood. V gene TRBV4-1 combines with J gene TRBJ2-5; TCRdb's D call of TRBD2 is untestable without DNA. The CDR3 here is CASSQTSGEQETQYF.